This T cell receptor (beta chain) was identified in a study of blood T cell repertoires in COVID-19. Study-level background: There were acute and convalescent COVID-19 samples, and they came from the United States, Italy and Spain. The cDNA or gDNA used as material had been derived from T cells, B-cell-depleted T cells, or PBMCs.

V shed 5 bases and J shed 4 bases, with 17 bases lying between them. Germline V gene sequence: CDR1 LNHNV, CDR2 YYDKDF (reference sequence). CDR3 length: 15 residues. Followed longitudinally, the Seattle patients had been enrolled during active infection. Original methodology: Amplification of reference gene primers was used by the study to estimate nucleated cell counts. The data were produced by immunoSEQ multiplex PCR, yet TCRdb's version contains in-frame clones alone and is incomplete. Clone size and the V and J calls come from that table; the DNA yielded D and trimming. Altogether some 260,000 clones are present, approximately 88% being singletons, with the ten largest covering roughly 10%.

The sequenced sample consisted of peripheral blood. This chain links TRBV15 with TRBJ1-2; D is undetermined. This receptor was taken from a woman between 70 and 85 years old with COVID-19, enrolled during active disease. The CDR3 coding sequence is TGTGCCACCAGCGAGGGCTTCGGGATCCCCTATGGCTACACCTTC. Protein sequence: CATSEGFGIPYGYTF.